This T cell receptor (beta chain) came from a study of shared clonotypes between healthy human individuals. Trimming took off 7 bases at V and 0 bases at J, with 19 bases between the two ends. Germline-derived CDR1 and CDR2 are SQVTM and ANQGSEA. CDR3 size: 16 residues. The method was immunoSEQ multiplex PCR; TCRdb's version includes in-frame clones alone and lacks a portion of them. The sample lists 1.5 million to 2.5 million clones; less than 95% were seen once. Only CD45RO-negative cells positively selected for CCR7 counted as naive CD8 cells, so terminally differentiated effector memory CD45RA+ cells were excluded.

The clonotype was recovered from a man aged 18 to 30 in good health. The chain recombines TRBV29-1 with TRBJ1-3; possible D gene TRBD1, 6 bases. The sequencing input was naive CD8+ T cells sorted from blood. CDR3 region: CSAEGGMESSGNTIYF. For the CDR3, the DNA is TGCAGCGCGGAGGGGGGGATGGAGTCCTCTGGAAACACCATATATTTT.